This paragraph reports one TCR beta chain. Vbeta (60) and Jbeta (13) primers were used in the PCR. Clones were sequenced by immunoSEQ multiplex PCR, and TCRdb holds only the in-frame ones, with some missing. The table has a few hundred thousand clones, about 80% seen once. The sample belongs to a study of cytomegalovirus exposure and HLA in healthy donors. On the study more broadly: About 179 million T cells yielded 117 million unique TCR beta sequences in earlier analysis.

CDR3 size: 14 residues. V lost 4 bases and J 2 bases, leaving 10 bases between the germline ends. CDR1 is MDHEN, CDR2 SYDVKM, per germline. This receptor was taken from a girl aged 10 to 17 in good health and CMV-seronegative. Material: PBMCs. The chain employs TRBV28 and TRBJ2-3, with D possibly TRBD2 on 5 matching bases. CDR3 loop: CASSSDFPTDTQYF. The CDR3 DNA reads as TGTGCCAGCAGTTCGGACTTCCCCACAGATACGCAGTATTTT.